What follows are 20 T cell receptor beta chains derived from one specimen sequenced in a study of T cells in Graves' hyperthyroidism and ophthalmopathy. The source material, RNA transcripts, was used to amplify TCR beta CDR3 regions. Initially, a first-round RT-PCR of the TCR CDR3 employed the HTBI primer set. TCRdb fed the multiplex PCR reads into MiXCR, producing one record per CDR3 protein. The table lists about 290,000 distinct CDR3 sequences, 13% of them singletons. The sequenced material came from blood. Every receptor here comes from a woman younger than 45 with Graves' hyperthyroidism that later progressed to Graves' ophthalmopathy.

The genes are TRBV12-3 or TRBV12-4 and TRBJ1-3; D is unresolved. V was shortened by 5 bases and J by 7 bases, with 18 bases between the two germline ends. This CDR3 is built from 15 residues. This CDR3 reads CASSVPEMIRNTIYF. The CDR3 nucleotides read TGTGCCAGCAGTGTCCCCGAGATGATTCGGAACACCATATATTTT.

To note about this clonotype: A much larger clone sits a single nucleotide away, making a read error possible. The chain uses TRBV12-3 or TRBV12-4 and TRBJ2-2; perhaps TRBD2 as D (6 bases). The CDR3 contains 16 residues. CDR3 sequence reads: CASSPPRTSFGGELSF. Written as DNA, the CDR3 is TGTGCCAGCAGCCCCCCCCGGACTTCTTTCGGCGGGGAGCTGTCTTTT.

This clonotype was seen many times. V gene TRBV4-1 combines with J gene TRBJ2-7, with D possibly being TRBD2 (7 bases). This CDR3 is built from 17 residues. Germline CDR1 MGHRA, CDR2 YSYEKL. V was cut by 1 base and J by 3 bases, with 19 bases left in between. The DNA for the CDR3 is TGCGCCAGCAGCCAAGGGGGGCCAGCGGGGTTCCTCTACGAGCAGTACTTC. It encodes CASSQGGPAGFLYEQYF.

The chain is built from TRBV7-8 and TRBJ1-5; tentative D call: TRBD1 (6 bases). The CDR3 loop spans 15 amino acids. Between the trimmed V and J ends, which lost 4 bases and 0 bases, there was a span of 10 bases. Germline CDR1 reads SGHVS; CDR2 reads FQNEAQ. DNA for the CDR3: TGTGCCAGCAGCTCAACAGGGTTTAGCAATCAGCCCCAGCATTTT. This sequence encodes CASSSTGFSNQPQHF. Combining the CDR3 with reference TRBV7-8 and TRBJ1-5 gives the whole variable domain GAGVSQSPRYKVAKRGQDVALRCDPISGHVSLFWYQQALGQGPEFLTYFQNEAQLDKSGLPSDRFFAERPEGSVSTLKIQRTQQEDSAVYLCASSSTGFSNQPQHFGDGTRLSIL.

This clonotype was counted many times. The V call is TRBV7-2, the J call TRBJ2-7; 12 nucleotides line up with TRBD2. Germline-derived CDR1 and CDR2 are SGHTA and FQGNSA. The V segment lost 4 bases and the J segment 2 bases; nucleotides outside the gene matches: 6. This CDR3 contains 16 residues. CDR3 bases: TGTGCCAGCAGCTCCACCCGACTAGCGGGGGCCTACGAGCAGTACTTC. Translating it yields CASSSTRLAGAYEQYF.

At least ten counts were recorded for this clonotype. V gene TRBV7-8 combines with J gene TRBJ1-1; D unclear. The CDR3 is 19 amino acids. Trimming left V 5 bases short and J 5 bases short, with 30 bases between. Per the germline V gene, CDR1 is SGHVS and CDR2 is FQNEAQ. CDR3 nucleotides: TGTGCCAGCAGCACAAGACGGATACCGACGACGCCAGGAGGGACTGAAGCTTTCTTT. Amino acid sequence: CASSTRRIPTTPGGTEAFF.

The chain has TRBV5-4 and TRBJ1-3; 7 bases map to TRBD1. J gave up 4 bases and V 4 bases, and 17 bases lay outside the gene matches. This CDR3 contains 18 residues. Per the germline V gene, CDR1 is SGHNT and CDR2 is YYREEE (reference sequence). The CDR3 spells CASSPRDSARIGGNTIYF. CDR3 nucleotides: TGTGCCAGCAGCCCAAGGGACAGCGCGAGGATCGGAGGAAACACCATATATTTT.

The chain has TRBV7-8 and TRBJ2-7, with D unresolved. Germline V CDR1 and CDR2: SGHVS, FQNEAQ. The CDR3 covers 16 residues. Between the trimmed V and J ends, which lost 5 bases and 0 bases, there was a span of 17 bases. CDR3 residues: CASSLLPGLSSYEQYF. Here the CDR3 DNA reads TGTGCCAGCAGCCTTCTACCGGGCCTAAGCTCCTACGAGCAGTACTTC.

This clonotype was seen a handful of times. The chain carries TRBV20-1 and TRBJ1-4; 7 bases fit TRBD1. This CDR3 comprises 13 residues. The germline gives CDR1 DFQATT, CDR2 SNEGSKA (reference sequence). V lost 3 bases and J lost 9; bases outside the gene matches: 7. This chain's CDR3 is CSASGGQDKKLFF. The DNA for the CDR3 is TGCAGTGCTAGCGGTGGACAGGACAAAAAACTGTTTTTT.

The chain combines TRBV4-1 with TRBJ2-7; TRBD2 agrees at 7 bases. The CDR3 totals 14 residues. The germline V gene has CDR1 MGHRA and CDR2 YSYEKL. V lost 2 bases to trimming and J lost 5 bases; unmatched junction nucleotides: 6. The DNA of the CDR3 is TGCGCCAGCAGCCAAACGACGGGGAGGGACGAGCAGTACTTC. The encoded protein is CASSQTTGRDEQYF.

This clonotype was detected many times. The J gene is TRBJ2-1, the V gene TRBV14; the match to TRBD2 covers 7 bases. The CDR3 has 14 amino acids. The V segment lost 3 bases and the J segment 4 bases; nucleotides outside the gene matches: 3. The germline CDR1 and CDR2 sequences are SGHDN and FVKESK. This CDR3 is CASSQTGGYNEQFF. The CDR3 bases are TGTGCCAGCAGCCAGACGGGGGGTTACAATGAGCAGTTCTTC.

V gene TRBV7-9 combines with J gene TRBJ1-2, with a tentative D call TRBD1 (5 bases). Deletions cut 0 bases from V and 8 bases from J, with 10 bases between. Germline V lookup: CDR1 SEHNR, CDR2 FQNEAQ (reference sequence). The CDR3 sequence is 13 residues long. CDR3 loop: CASSLATGDGYTF. For the CDR3, the DNA is TGTGCCAGCAGCTTAGCTACAGGTGACGGCTACACCTTC.

The chain employs TRBV19 and TRBJ2-5; TRBD2 aligns across 11 bases. The junction had 5 bases not matched to a gene; V was cut back by 5 bases and J by 3 bases. CDR3 length: 15 residues. CDR1 LNHDA and CDR2 SQIVND come from the germline V gene (reference sequence). The CDR3 loop reads CASSSGTSGKETQYF. Written as DNA, the CDR3 is TGTGCCAGTAGTTCCGGGACTAGCGGCAAAGAGACCCAGTACTTC.

This clonotype occurred many times. The chain joins TRBV7-9 to TRBJ2-3; the match to TRBD2 covers 9 bases. This CDR3 is built from 20 residues. Germline values: CDR1 SEHNR, CDR2 FQNEAQ (reference sequence). The V gene end was trimmed by 6 bases and the J gene end by 3 bases; junction bases not matched to a gene: 22. CDR3 nucleotides: TGTGCCAGCAGGAGGGTCTCGTATAGGGGTGTAGCGGGAGAAACAGATACGCAGTATTTT. It encodes CASRRVSYRGVAGETDTQYF.

This clonotype was seen ten or more times. The CDR3 spells CASSPRGGLNTEAFF. The CDR3 region has the DNA TGTGCCAGCAGCCCTAGGGGCGGGCTGAACACTGAAGCTTTCTTT. V usage is TRBV11-2 and J usage is TRBJ1-1; D is perhaps TRBD1 (5 bases). V lost 5 bases to trimming and J lost 0 bases, with 13 bases between them. CDR3 length: 15 residues. CDR1 SGHAT and CDR2 FQNNGV come from the germline V gene.

This clonotype was counted ten times or more. The CDR3 reads CATSDFFWGPLRPGGGQGCTEAFF. In DNA, the CDR3 is TGTGCCACCAGTGATTTTTTTTGGGGGCCCTTGCGTCCGGGCGGGGGACAGGGATGTACTGAAGCTTTCTTT. The gene calls are TRBV24-1 and TRBJ1-1; 9 positions agree with TRBD1. Trimming cost V 1 base and J 5 bases; bases outside gene matches: 31. Germline values: CDR1 KGHDR, CDR2 SFDVKD. CDR3 length: 24 amino acids.

The V call is TRBV7-6, the J call TRBJ2-3; no clear D gene. This CDR3 is 15 amino acids long. Germline values: CDR1 SGHVS, CDR2 FNYEAQ. Trimming took 6 bases from V and 1 from J, leaving 14 bases between them. CDR3 DNA sequence: TGTGCCAGCAGTTACGGACGGTTCCGCACAGATACGCAGTATTTT. It specifies CASSYGRFRTDTQYF.

Only a few counts were recorded for this clonotype. The chain has TRBV5-1 and TRBJ2-3; D is possibly TRBD1 (6 bases). V lost 1 base to trimming and J lost 2 bases, with 14 bases between them. Germline V gene lookup returns CDR1 SGHRS and CDR2 YFSETQ. CDR3 length: 16 amino acids. This CDR3 is CASSLWGRGYTDTQYF. The CDR3 nucleotides are TGCGCCAGCAGCTTGTGGGGCAGGGGCTACACAGATACGCAGTATTTT.

This clonotype showed up many times. The V call is TRBV15, the J call TRBJ2-1; 15 bases are shared with TRBD2. CDR3 length equals 15 residues. The junction had 6 bases not matched to a gene; V was cut back by 9 bases and J by 6 bases. The germline V gene encodes CDR1 LNHNV and CDR2 YYDKDF (reference sequence). The CDR3 region has the DNA TGTGCCACTCGGACTAGCGGGAGGGCCGGCAATGAGCAGTTCTTC. It encodes CATRTSGRAGNEQFF.

This clonotype was detected ten times or more. The CDR3: CASSFEGSLSSGNTIYF. As DNA, the CDR3 is TGTGCCAGCAGCTTTGAGGGTTCGCTGAGCTCTGGAAACACCATATATTTT. V is TRBV7-8 and J is TRBJ1-3; no definite D call. Germline V gene sequence: CDR1 SGHVS, CDR2 FQNEAQ. This CDR3 region has 17 residues. The germline V and J ends were trimmed by 3 bases and 0 bases, with 15 bases remaining between them. Complete variable domain (other parts from reference TRBV7-8 and TRBJ1-3): GAGVSQSPRYKVAKRGQDVALRCDPISGHVSLFWYQQALGQGPEFLTYFQNEAQLDKSGLPSDRFFAERPEGSVSTLKIQRTQQEDSAVYLCASSFEGSLSSGNTIYFGEGSWLTVV.